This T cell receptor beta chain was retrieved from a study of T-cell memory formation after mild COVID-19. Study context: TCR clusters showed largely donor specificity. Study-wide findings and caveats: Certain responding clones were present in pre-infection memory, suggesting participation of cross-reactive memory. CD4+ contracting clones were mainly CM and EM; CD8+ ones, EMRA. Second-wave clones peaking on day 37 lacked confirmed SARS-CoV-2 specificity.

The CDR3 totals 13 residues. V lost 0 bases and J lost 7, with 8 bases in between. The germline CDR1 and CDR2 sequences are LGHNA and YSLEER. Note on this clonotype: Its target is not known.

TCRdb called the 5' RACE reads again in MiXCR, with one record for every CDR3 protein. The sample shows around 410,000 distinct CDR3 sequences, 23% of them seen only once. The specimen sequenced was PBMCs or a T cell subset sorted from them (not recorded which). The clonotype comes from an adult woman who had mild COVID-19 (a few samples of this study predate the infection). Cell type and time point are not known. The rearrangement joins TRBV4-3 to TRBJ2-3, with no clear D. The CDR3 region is CASSQDVSHTQYF. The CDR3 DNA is TGCGCCAGCAGCCAAGATGTGTCGCATACGCAGTATTTT.